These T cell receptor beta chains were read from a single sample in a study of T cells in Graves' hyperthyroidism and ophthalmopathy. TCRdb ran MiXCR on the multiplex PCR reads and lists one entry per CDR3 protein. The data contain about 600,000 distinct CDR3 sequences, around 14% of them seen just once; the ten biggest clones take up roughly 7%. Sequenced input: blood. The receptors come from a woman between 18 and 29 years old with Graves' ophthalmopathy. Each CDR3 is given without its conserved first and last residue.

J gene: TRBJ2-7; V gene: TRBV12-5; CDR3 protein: ASGLVLGGGGSYEQY
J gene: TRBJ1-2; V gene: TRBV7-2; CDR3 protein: ASSLAVGADGTGGYGYT
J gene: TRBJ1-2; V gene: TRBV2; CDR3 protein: ASSVGGTAFYGYT
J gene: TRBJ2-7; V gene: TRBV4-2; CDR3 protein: ASSQGGQTAYEQY
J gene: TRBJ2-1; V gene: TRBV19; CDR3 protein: ASSDPSVKSYNEQF
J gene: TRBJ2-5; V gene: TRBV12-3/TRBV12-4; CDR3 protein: ASSLALLTGAGETQY
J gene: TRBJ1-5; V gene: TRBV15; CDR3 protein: ATSRGGGDPNQPQH
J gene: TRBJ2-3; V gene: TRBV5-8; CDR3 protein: ASSLGAASTADTQY
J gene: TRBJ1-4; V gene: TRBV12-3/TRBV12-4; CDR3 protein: ASSLARDSEKLF
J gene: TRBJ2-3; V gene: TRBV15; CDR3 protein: ATSIDSVTDTQY
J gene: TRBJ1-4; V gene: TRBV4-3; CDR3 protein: ASSQDGVGVIANEKLF
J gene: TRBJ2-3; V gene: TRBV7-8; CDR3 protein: ASSAEGLAVTDTQY
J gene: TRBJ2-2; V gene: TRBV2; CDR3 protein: ASSDVGGTGELF
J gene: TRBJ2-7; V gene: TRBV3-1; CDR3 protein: ASRPRTGAREQY
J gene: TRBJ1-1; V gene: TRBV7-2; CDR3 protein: ASSSIIAYRGSTEAF
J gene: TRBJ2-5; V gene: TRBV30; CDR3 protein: AWSPGRAETQY
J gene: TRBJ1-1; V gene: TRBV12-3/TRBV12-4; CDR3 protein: ASSWGPRGTEAF
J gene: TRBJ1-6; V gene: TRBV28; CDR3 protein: ASSHGTGGSPLH
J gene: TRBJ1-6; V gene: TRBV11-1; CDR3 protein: ASSLNGQGPNSPLH
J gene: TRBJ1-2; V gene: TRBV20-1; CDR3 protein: SARDSQIYGYT
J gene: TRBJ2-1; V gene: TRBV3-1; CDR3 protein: ASSQRAKAHEQF
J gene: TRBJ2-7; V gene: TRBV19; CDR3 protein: ASSMGIGGYYEQY
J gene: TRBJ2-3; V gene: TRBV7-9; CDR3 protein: ASSLVRWPGSVTDTQY
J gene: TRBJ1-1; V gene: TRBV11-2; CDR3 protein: ASSQGQGGGTEAF
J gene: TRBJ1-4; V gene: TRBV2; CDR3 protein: ASSEPLGSSEKLF
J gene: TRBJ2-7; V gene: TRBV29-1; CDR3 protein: SVVGGSYEQY
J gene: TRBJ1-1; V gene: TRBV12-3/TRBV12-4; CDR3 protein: ASSFSSIEAF
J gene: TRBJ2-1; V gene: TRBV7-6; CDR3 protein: ASSLGSLAGGGNEQF
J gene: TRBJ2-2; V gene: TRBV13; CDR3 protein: ASSLPGQETNTGELF
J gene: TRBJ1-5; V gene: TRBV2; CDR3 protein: ASSEDRGHRPQH
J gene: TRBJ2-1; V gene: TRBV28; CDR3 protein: ASSLDLPYYNEQF
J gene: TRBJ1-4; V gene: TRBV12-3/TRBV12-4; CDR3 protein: ASSPGTGYGKLF
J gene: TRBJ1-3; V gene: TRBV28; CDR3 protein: ASIKHGSGNTIY
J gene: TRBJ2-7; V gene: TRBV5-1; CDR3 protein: ASSLGGTLYEQY
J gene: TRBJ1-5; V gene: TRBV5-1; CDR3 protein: ASSFRTGQPQH
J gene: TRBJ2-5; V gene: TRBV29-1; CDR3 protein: SVEATTGPETQY
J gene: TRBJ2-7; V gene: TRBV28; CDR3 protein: ASSPRGWGEGLYEQY
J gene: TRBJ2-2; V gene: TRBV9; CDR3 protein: ASSVVLAEENTGELF
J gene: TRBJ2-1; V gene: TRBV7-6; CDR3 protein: ASSFNSGTNNEQF
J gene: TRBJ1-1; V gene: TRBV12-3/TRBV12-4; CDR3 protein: ASSLPQQEPWNTEAF
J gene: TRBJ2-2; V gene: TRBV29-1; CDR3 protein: SVDVGGSGTGELF
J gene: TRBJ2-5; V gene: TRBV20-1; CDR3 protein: SARDLVFRGTQY
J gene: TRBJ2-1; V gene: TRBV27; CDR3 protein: ASSLQVPTYNEQF
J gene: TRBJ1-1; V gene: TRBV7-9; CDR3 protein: AIRDRTEAF
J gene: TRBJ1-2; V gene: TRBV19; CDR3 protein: ASSTLEGIDYT
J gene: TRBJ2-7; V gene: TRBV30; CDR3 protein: AWSLGTGGYEQY
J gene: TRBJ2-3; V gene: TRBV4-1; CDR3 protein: ASKLAGAPPHTDTQY
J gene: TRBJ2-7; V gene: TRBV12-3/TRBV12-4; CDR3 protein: ASSLGRIPYEQY
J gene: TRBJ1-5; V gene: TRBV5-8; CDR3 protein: ASSFVGQVNQPQH
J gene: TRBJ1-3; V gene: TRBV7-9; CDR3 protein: ASSLDRGSGNTIY